Following are 8 T cell receptor beta chains from one sample sequenced in a study of tumor T cells in aggressive B-cell lymphoma (TCRdb year 2017). Libraries were made using the immunoSEQ multiplex PCR assay. In its TCRdb copy, this immuneACCESS table keeps in-frame sequences only and misses some clones. Where compared with another copy, unresolved V genes explain less than half of these, and the others have no known cause. The sample profile shows 7,500 to 9,500 clones; about four fifths of them were found once. The ten largest clonotypes hold about 5.5% of the sample. Sample: tumor tissue. The receptors come from an adult with diffuse large B cell lymphoma.

The rearrangement joins TRBV6-5 to TRBJ1-5; D gene unclear. Germline V gene data show CDR1 as MNHEY and CDR2 as SVGAGI. The CDR3 is 13 residues long. Trimming pared 6 bases from V and 2 bases from J, leaving 8 bases between. The chain's CDR3 is CASSSFGNQPQHF. CDR3 nucleotides: TGTGCCAGCAGCTCCTTCGGCAATCAGCCCCAGCATTTT.

The chain has TRBV6-7 and TRBJ2-5, with D possibly matching TRBD2 (6 bases). TRBV6-7 is an ORF; its function is uncertain. The CDR3 covers 13 residues. The V end was cut by 7 bases, the J end by 4 bases, with 13 bases between. For the CDR3, the DNA is TGTGCCAGCATCCGAGCGGGCGCAGAGACCCAGTACTTC. Its translation: CASIRAGAETQYF.

This CDR3 is CASSRGPSGRAETQYF. The DNA of the CDR3 is TGTGCCAGCAGCCGGGGTCCTAGCGGGAGGGCGGAGACCCAGTACTTC. V usage is TRBV7-8 and J usage is TRBJ2-5, with 12 bases that match TRBD2. Germline CDR1 reads SGHVS; CDR2 reads FQNEAQ. Trimming cost V 5 bases and J 5 bases; bases outside gene matches: 9. The CDR3 is made up of 16 amino acids.

V gene TRBV19 combines with J gene TRBJ2-7, with 13 bases aligning to TRBD2. V was clipped by 5 bases and J by 5 bases; unmatched bases: 6. The CDR3 spans 15 residues. Germline CDR1 and CDR2: LNHDA and SQIVND (reference sequence). In DNA, the CDR3 is TGTGCCAGTAGTCCTCGGACTAGCGGGAGCCACGAGCAGTACTTC. It translates to CASSPRTSGSHEQYF.

V is TRBV7-9 and J is TRBJ2-1; weak D call: TRBD2 (6 bases). The germline gives CDR1 SEHNR, CDR2 FQNEAQ (reference sequence). Trimming took off 2 bases at V and 11 bases at J, with 10 bases between the two ends. This CDR3 contains 12 residues. CDR3 nucleotides: TGTGCCAGCAGCTTACGAAGCGGGCAGCAGTTCTTC. It translates to CASSLRSGQQFF.

This clone was recorded once. The chain couples TRBV14 to TRBJ2-3, with D possibly TRBD2 on 5 matching bases. The CDR3 is made up of 15 amino acids. V lost 4 bases and J lost 2, with 13 bases in between. Germline CDR1 and CDR2: SGHDN and FVKESK. CDR3: CASSPPRGYTDTQYF. The CDR3 bases are TGTGCCAGCAGCCCCCCCCGGGGTTACACAGATACGCAGTATTTT.

This chain links TRBV18 with TRBJ2-7, with TRBD2 as a possible D gene (6 bases). This CDR3 comprises 13 residues. Germline V gene sequence: CDR1 KGHSH, CDR2 LQKENI. V lost 6 bases and J 1 base, leaving 10 bases between the germline ends. The CDR3 coding sequence is TGTGCCAGCTCTTTCGGGACTTCCTACGAGCAGTACTTC. It translates to CASSFGTSYEQYF. The full variable domain, with the rest looked up from reference TRBV18 and TRBJ2-7, is NAGVMQNPRHLVRRRGQEARLRCSPMKGHSHVYWYRQLPEEGLKFMVYLQKENIIDESGMPKERFSAEFPKEGPSILRIQQVVRGDSAAYFCASSFGTSYEQYFGPGTRLTVT.

This clone was seen only a few times. The rearrangement links TRBV7-3 to TRBJ2-7, with 8 nucleotides matching TRBD1. This CDR3 region has 14 residues. From germline, CDR1 is SGHTA and CDR2 FQGTGA. Trimming cost V 3 bases and J 3 bases; bases outside gene matches: 4. DNA of the CDR3: TGTGCCAGCAGCTTCGCAGGGGGCAACTACGAGCAGTACTTC. Amino acid sequence: CASSFAGGNYEQYF. The whole variable domain, filled in from reference TRBV7-3 and TRBJ2-7, reads GAGVSQTPSNKVTEKGKYVELRCDPISGHTALYWYRQSLGQGPEFLIYFQGTGAADDSGLPNDRFFAVRPEGSVSTLKIQRTERGDSAVYLCASSFAGGNYEQYFGPGTRLTVT.